The rows below give T cell receptor beta chains drawn from one sample of a study of beta chain features in type 1 diabetes. TCRdb's copy holds only in-frame clones and misses some; the assay was immunoSEQ multiplex PCR. The sample gives around 170,000 clones, about 9% of which show up once; 0.7% is in the top ten. Sequencing was performed on central memory CD4+ T cells from blood. The receptors were sampled from a woman under 40 with type 1 diabetes. Both conserved end residues are part of each CDR3. Each record gives: D gene, V gene, clone size, J gene, CDR3 DNA, CDR3 protein. D genes are given only for firm matches. Clone size, where shown, is once, few, many, or a class for clones that have expanded.

.	TRBV5-4	.	TRBJ2-1	TGTGCCAGCAGCTCGAGGGTCAATGAGCAGTTCTTC	CASSSRVNEQFF
.	TRBV29-1	many	TRBJ2-7	TGCAGCGTTGGAGTTACAGGGCCGGACGAGCAGTACTTC	CSVGVTGPDEQYF
.	TRBV9	few	TRBJ2-2	TGTGCCAGCAGCGTAGAGGGTGGGGGCTGGAACACCGGGGAGCTGTTTTTT	CASSVEGGGWNTGELFF
.	TRBV29-1	.	TRBJ2-3	TGCAGCGTTGAACGGCGGCGAAATACGCAGTATTTT	CSVERRRNTQYF
.	TRBV2	few	TRBJ2-2	TGTGCCAGCATTCGACTTAGGTCGAACACCGGGGAGCTGTTTTTT	CASIRLRSNTGELFF
TRBD2	TRBV30	.	TRBJ2-7	TGTGCCCAGCGACTAGCGGGAGGGCACGAGCAGTACTTC	CAQRLAGGHEQYF
.	TRBV5-1	.	TRBJ2-2	TGCGCCAGCAGCTTGGCAGGGGAGAACACCGGGGAGCTGTTTTTT	CASSLAGENTGELFF
.	TRBV5-1	few	TRBJ1-4	TGCGCCAGCAGCTTGGTTCCAGCAACTAATGAAAAACTGTTTTTT	CASSLVPATNEKLFF
TRBD1	TRBV7-2	.	TRBJ2-5	TGTGCCAGCAGCCTTGGACAGGGGGGCCCGGAGACCCAGTACTTC	CASSLGQGGPETQYF
TRBD2	TRBV25-1	few	TRBJ2-6	TGTGCCAGCAGCCTAGGACTAGGTGGGGCCAACGTCCTGACTTTC	CASSLGLGGANVLTF
TRBD1	TRBV28	few	TRBJ2-7	TGTGCCAGCAGTTTATGGAGGCAGGGGGAAGCCTACGAGCAGTACTTC	CASSLWRQGEAYEQYF
TRBD2	TRBV29-1	.	TRBJ2-1	TGCAGCGTTGAAGGGGCGGGAGTGGGCTACAATGAGCAGTTCTTC	CSVEGAGVGYNEQFF
.	TRBV4-1	few	TRBJ2-3	TGCGCCAGCAGCCAAGGTCGGGGGTTCACAGATACGCAGTATTTT	CASSQGRGFTDTQYF
.	TRBV5-1	few	TRBJ2-5	TGCGCCAGCAGCCCCGGGATTCAAAAAGAGACCCAGTACTTC	CASSPGIQKETQYF
.	TRBV2	.	TRBJ2-3	TGTGCCAGCAACAGGGCCACAGATACGCAGTATTTT	CASNRATDTQYF
.	TRBV5-4	.	TRBJ1-1	TGTGCCAGCAGCTTGGAAGCCCTGAACACTGAAGCTTTCTTT	CASSLEALNTEAFF
.	TRBV21-1	.	TRBJ2-7	TGTGCCAGCAGCAAAGTGACTAGCGGGGGCTACGAGCAGTACTTC	CASSKVTSGGYEQYF
TRBD1	TRBV5-1	few	TRBJ2-7	TGCGCCAGCAGCCAGGGACAGGGGGCCTACGAGCAGTACTTC	CASSQGQGAYEQYF
TRBD2	TRBV14	few	TRBJ2-7	TGTGCCAGCAGCCAAGATTTGAGCGGGATGGGGTACGAGCAGTACTTC	CASSQDLSGMGYEQYF
.	TRBV7-2	few	TRBJ2-7	TGTGCCAGCAGCTTAGGACAGAGCTCCTACGAGCAGTACTTC	CASSLGQSSYEQYF
TRBD1	TRBV6-4	.	TRBJ2-7	TGTGCCAGCAGTGTTTCGACAGGGCCCTCCTACGAGCAGTACTTC	CASSVSTGPSYEQYF
TRBD1	TRBV18	few	TRBJ1-2	TGTGCCAGCTCGTGGGGACAGGGGGCGGAAGGCTACACCTTC	CASSWGQGAEGYTF
TRBD1	TRBV2	.	TRBJ1-1	TGTGCCAGCAGTGAACAGGGGGTGAACACTGAAGCTTTCTTT	CASSEQGVNTEAFF
.	TRBV6-5	.	TRBJ1-5	TGTGCCAGCAGCGGGGGGGATCAGCCCCAGCATTTT	CASSGGDQPQHF
TRBD1	TRBV25-1	.	TRBJ2-4	TGTGCCAGCAGTGACCACCTGGACAGGAAAAACATTCAGTACTTC	CASSDHLDRKNIQYF
.	TRBV5-1	.	TRBJ2-7	TGCGCCAGCAGCTTGGGACTAGTGGGAGAGCAGTACTTC	CASSLGLVGEQYF
TRBD2	TRBV5-4	.	TRBJ2-2	TGTGCCAGCAGCTTCCGGACTAGCGGGAACACCGGGGAGCTGTTTTTT	CASSFRTSGNTGELFF
TRBD1	TRBV7-9	.	TRBJ1-3	TGTGCCAGCAGCTTACCCGGGACAGGGGACGGAAACACCATATATTTT	CASSLPGTGDGNTIYF
TRBD2	TRBV19	many	TRBJ2-3	TGTGCCAGTAGTAAGCGGATCCTAGCGGGAGCGACAGATACGCAGTATTTT	CASSKRILAGATDTQYF
TRBD1	TRBV5-4	few	TRBJ2-2	TGTGCCAGCAGCTTGAATACAGGGGGCACCGGGGAGCTGTTTTTT	CASSLNTGGTGELFF
TRBD1	TRBV30	few	TRBJ1-5	TGTGCCTGGGGGGGCCGGGGGACAGTTGGAAGCAATCAGCCCCAGCATTTT	CAWGGRGTVGSNQPQHF
TRBD1	TRBV7-2	.	TRBJ1-2	TGTGCCAGCAGCGTGACAGGGGTGGACTATGGCTACACCTTC	CASSVTGVDYGYTF
.	TRBV6-4	.	TRBJ2-2	TGTGCCAGCGGAAGAGTCCGGACTATCGACACCGGGGAGCTGTTTTTT	CASGRVRTIDTGELFF
.	TRBV19	.	TRBJ2-1	TGTGCCAGTAGTATCCGAGCGGGTATCAACAATGAGCAGTTCTTC	CASSIRAGINNEQFF
.	TRBV29-1	.	TRBJ1-5	TGCAGCGTTGCCCAGGGCGTTGGTCAGCCCCAGCATTTT	CSVAQGVGQPQHF
.	TRBV2	.	TRBJ1-5	TGTGCCAGCAGTGCTATGGTAAATCAGCCCCAGCATTTT	CASSAMVNQPQHF
.	TRBV6-1	few	TRBJ1-2	TGTGCCAGCGGTCGCGGAAGCTATGGCTACACCTTC	CASGRGSYGYTF
.	TRBV7-9	many	TRBJ2-1	TGTGCCAGCAGCCCCGAGGCGGACTCCTACAATGAGCAGTTCTTC	CASSPEADSYNEQFF
.	TRBV2	few	TRBJ1-5	TGTGCCAGCAGTGAAGAGGGGAATCAGCCCCAGCATTTT	CASSEEGNQPQHF
.	TRBV7-8	few	TRBJ2-7	TGTGCCAGCAGAAGAGACGTGGACAGCTCCTACGAGCAGTACTTC	CASRRDVDSSYEQYF
TRBD1	TRBV28	few	TRBJ2-1	TGTGCCAGCTATGAGACAGGGACCTACAATGAGCAGTTCTTC	CASYETGTYNEQFF
TRBD2	TRBV11-2	few	TRBJ2-5	TGTGCCAGCAGCTTTGGCGGGAGGGTTTCCCGAGAGACCCAGTACTTC	CASSFGGRVSRETQYF
TRBD1	TRBV4-1	.	TRBJ1-1	TGCGCCAGCAGCCAAGCTTCATGGGGACAGACGAACACTGAAGCTTTCTTT	CASSQASWGQTNTEAFF
TRBD1	TRBV5-4	.	TRBJ2-5	TGTGCCAGCACCCGCGGGACAGGCAAAGAGACCCAGTACTTC	CASTRGTGKETQYF
TRBD1	TRBV27	.	TRBJ2-2	TGTGCCAGCAGTTTATTTGGGGACAGGCGGACCGGGGAGCTGTTTTTT	CASSLFGDRRTGELFF
.	TRBV19	.	TRBJ2-2	TGTGCCAGTAGCAAAAGCCGGAACACCGGGGAGCTGTTTTTT	CASSKSRNTGELFF
TRBD1	TRBV19	many	TRBJ2-7	TGTGCCAGTAGTATGAACAGGGGGTACGAGCAGTACTTC	CASSMNRGYEQYF
.	TRBV18	few	TRBJ2-7	TGTGCCAGCTCACCATTTACAGTTCGCGAGCAGTACTTC	CASSPFTVREQYF
TRBD2	TRBV2	few	TRBJ2-3	TGTGCCAGCAGTGAAAATCTAGCGGGAGGGCGCACAGATACGCAGTATTTT	CASSENLAGGRTDTQYF
.	TRBV4-1	.	TRBJ2-3	TGCGCCAGCAGCCAAGTGGGAGGTACGCAGTATTTT	CASSQVGGTQYF